These 26 T cell receptor beta chains came from one sample sequenced in a study of T cell responses to AZD1222 COVID-19 vaccine. Clones were sequenced by immunoSEQ multiplex PCR, and TCRdb holds only the in-frame ones, with some missing. This sample has around 100,000 clones, with approximately 90% found just once. This specimen was peripheral blood, taken on day 0 of AZD1222 vaccination. These receptors all stem from an adult in good health.

This clone was seen more than once but under ten times. The rearrangement joins TRBV7-2 to TRBJ2-2; no clear D. The V end lost 2 bases, the J end lost 6 bases, and 10 bases lay between the germline ends. Germline V CDR1 and CDR2: SGHTA, FQGNSA. This CDR3 spans 14 amino acids. The DNA of the CDR3 is TGTGCCAGCAGCTTACAAGGGTCGGCCGGGGAGCTGTTTTTT. Amino acids: CASSLQGSAGELFF.

The chain uses TRBV5-4 and TRBJ1-1; a weak D match, TRBD1 (5 bases). V gave up 0 bases and J gave up 1 base, with 7 bases separating them. CDR1 is SGHNT and CDR2 is YYREEE in the germline V gene (reference sequence). The CDR3 covers 14 residues. The CDR3 region has the DNA TGTGCCAGCAGCTTGGGACAGACGAACACTGAAGCTTTCTTT. Translating it yields CASSLGQTNTEAFF.

This chain links TRBV19 with TRBJ1-3; a weak D match, TRBD1 (6 bases). This CDR3 is built from 17 residues. V was cut by 5 bases and J by 0 bases, with 17 bases left in between. Germline V gene sequence: CDR1 LNHDA, CDR2 SQIVND (reference sequence). The DNA of the CDR3 is TGTGCCAGTAGTCCTAGGCGGGGGCTAAACTCTGGAAACACCATATATTTT. It codes for CASSPRRGLNSGNTIYF.

CDR3: CASIQGVGNYGYTF. The DNA for the CDR3 is TGTGCCAGCATACAGGGGGTGGGAAACTATGGCTACACCTTC. The chain employs TRBV6-5 and TRBJ1-2; 8 nucleotides line up with TRBD1. The CDR3 has 14 residues. CDR1 is MNHEY, CDR2 SVGAGI, per germline. V lost 7 bases to trimming and J lost 2 bases; unmatched junction nucleotides: 6.

The chain links TRBV27 to TRBJ1-2, with TRBD1 matching 10 bases. The CDR3 loop spans 14 amino acids. Losses at the gene ends were 6 bases for V and 4 bases for J; bases not matched to a gene: 5. Germline V gene sequence: CDR1 MNHEY, CDR2 SMNVEV (reference sequence). CDR3 protein: CASRGTGAAYGYTF. The CDR3 DNA is TGTGCCAGCAGGGGGACAGGGGCCGCCTATGGCTACACCTTC.

V gene TRBV6-1 combines with J gene TRBJ1-5; no clear D gene. V dropped 3 bases and J dropped 3 bases, with 6 bases sitting between them. The CDR3 is 13 residues long. Germline V gene sequence: CDR1 MNHNS, CDR2 SASEGT. Written as DNA, the CDR3 is TGTGCCAGCAGTGAGACGGACAATCAGCCCCAGCATTTT. Residues: CASSETDNQPQHF.

The chain carries TRBV7-2 and TRBJ2-3; D possibly corresponds to TRBD2 (6 bases). Trimming removed 5 bases from V and 4 bases from J, with 10 bases in between. Germline V gene data show CDR1 as SGHTA and CDR2 as FQGNSA. The CDR3 is 13 amino acids. This CDR3 is CASSVSGSDTQYF. In DNA, the CDR3 is TGTGCCAGCAGCGTGAGCGGGTCAGATACGCAGTATTTT.

This clone was recorded once. The J gene is TRBJ2-7, the V gene TRBV11-2, with D possibly TRBD1 on 6 matching bases. Germline assignment: CDR1 SGHAT and CDR2 FQNNGV. CDR3 length equals 15 residues. V was shortened by 0 bases and J by 5 bases, with 14 bases between the two germline ends. CDR3 bases: TGTGCCAGCAGCTTAGATAGAACAGGGAGCCACGAGCAGTACTTC. It yields the protein CASSLDRTGSHEQYF.

The chain recombines TRBV6-5 with TRBJ1-2, with D tentatively TRBD1 (5 bases). Per germline, CDR1 MNHEY and CDR2 SVGAGI. V lost 4 bases and J 9 bases, leaving 18 bases between the germline ends. The CDR3 length is 14 residues. The CDR3 loop reads CASSSQQDPGSYTF. CDR3 bases: TGTGCCAGCAGTTCGCAACAGGACCCCGGGAGCTACACCTTC.

CDR3 DNA sequence: TGCGCCAGCAGCGACCGGGACAACGGCGGCTACACCTTC. It codes for CASSDRDNGGYTF. The chain couples TRBV5-1 to TRBJ1-2, with D possibly TRBD1 on 6 matching bases. Germline assignment: CDR1 SGHRS and CDR2 YFSETQ. V was pared by 4 bases and J by 8 bases, with 15 bases between. The length of the CDR3 is 13 residues.

The chain employs TRBV3-1 (or the pseudogene TRBV3-2) and TRBJ2-2; no clear D. CDR3 size: 15 residues. Germline V lookup: CDR1 LGHDT, CDR2 YNNKEL (reference sequence). V was pared by 4 bases and J by 1 base, with 10 bases between. The CDR3 here is CASSLWTENTGELFF. In DNA, the CDR3 is TGTGCCAGCAGCCTATGGACGGAGAACACCGGGGAGCTGTTTTTT.

The chain joins TRBV7-6 to TRBJ2-3, with 13 positions matching TRBD2. The CDR3 contains 18 residues. Unmatched junction bases numbered 9, after V lost 5 bases and J lost 1 base. The germline CDR1 and CDR2 sequences are SGHVS and FNYEAQ. CDR3 loop: CASSLGTSGVGGTDTQYF. As DNA, the CDR3 is TGTGCCAGCAGCCTGGGGACTAGCGGGGTTGGGGGCACAGATACGCAGTATTTT.

The chain carries TRBV2 and TRBJ2-1; 11 bases are shared with TRBD1. The CDR3 runs to 16 residues. Germline V lookup: CDR1 SNHLY, CDR2 FYNNEI. V lost 7 bases to trimming and J lost 6 bases; unmatched junction nucleotides: 11. CDR3 region: CASIIPGQGASNEQFF. The CDR3 nucleotides read TGTGCCAGCATCATTCCCGGACAGGGGGCGTCCAATGAGCAGTTCTTC.

The V call is TRBV3-1 (or the pseudogene TRBV3-2), the J call TRBJ2-3; 12 nucleotides line up with TRBD2. This CDR3 has 17 residues. V lost 1 base to trimming and J lost 1 base; unmatched junction nucleotides: 3. Germline CDR1 and CDR2: LGHDT and YNNKEL (reference sequence). CDR3 region: CASSQGTSGVGTDTQYF. In DNA, the CDR3 is TGTGCCAGCAGCCAAGGGACTAGCGGGGTGGGCACAGATACGCAGTATTTT.

This chain connects TRBV24-1 to TRBJ2-2, with 10 nucleotides matching TRBD2. This CDR3 contains 16 residues. Trimming cost V 1 base and J 6 bases; bases outside gene matches: 4. Germline CDR1 KGHDR, CDR2 SFDVKD. The CDR3: CATSDFASGSSGELFF. The CDR3 DNA is TGTGCCACCAGTGATTTTGCTAGCGGGAGCTCCGGGGAGCTGTTTTTT.

The chain carries TRBV5-1 and TRBJ2-6, with D unclear. V lost 0 bases and J 4 bases, leaving 14 bases between the germline ends. Germline V gives CDR1 SGHRS, CDR2 YFSETQ. The CDR3 contains 17 residues. CDR3 amino acids: CASSLVSTRSGANVLTF. CDR3 coding DNA: TGCGCCAGCAGCTTGGTATCCACCAGATCCGGGGCCAACGTCCTGACTTTC.

The V call is TRBV18, the J call TRBJ1-2; possibly TRBD1 for D (6 bases). CDR3 length: 13 residues. The V and J ends lost 4 bases and 3 bases respectively, with 9 bases between them. Germline values: CDR1 KGHSH, CDR2 LQKENI. CDR3 sequence reads: CASSREGDYGYTF. As DNA, the CDR3 is TGTGCCAGCTCACGGGAGGGGGACTATGGCTACACCTTC.

CDR3 in amino acids: CASSLLRDTQYF. CDR3 coding DNA: TGTGCCAGCAGCTTACTAAGGGATACGCAGTATTTT. The chain recombines TRBV11-2 with TRBJ2-3; D is undetermined. V dropped 2 bases and J dropped 6 bases, with 6 bases sitting between them. The CDR3 is 12 amino acids. Germline-derived CDR1 and CDR2 are SGHAT and FQNNGV.

J is TRBJ2-7 and V is TRBV6-2 or TRBV6-3, with TRBD2 as a possible D gene (6 bases). V was clipped by 2 bases and J by 7 bases, with 6 bases between them. This CDR3 comprises 11 residues. Germline-derived CDR1 and CDR2 are MNHEY and SVGEGT. In DNA, the CDR3 is TGTGCCAGCAGTTACCGGGGGGAGCAGTACTTC. Residues: CASSYRGEQYF.

This chain uses TRBV2 with TRBJ2-2; tentatively, D is TRBD2 (6 bases). CDR3 length equals 15 residues. The germline V and J ends were trimmed by 7 bases and 4 bases, with 16 bases remaining between them. Per germline, CDR1 SNHLY and CDR2 FYNNEI. CDR3 in amino acids: CASTPDGGGTGELFF. In DNA, the CDR3 is TGTGCCAGCACCCCTGATGGGGGAGGCACCGGGGAGCTGTTTTTT.

V and J are TRBV5-1 and TRBJ2-7, with TRBD2 matching over 13 bases. This CDR3 is built from 15 residues. Losses at the gene ends were 4 bases for V and 6 bases for J; bases not matched to a gene: 7. Per the germline V gene, CDR1 is SGHRS and CDR2 is YFSETQ. The CDR3 region has the DNA TGCGCCAGCAGCCTCCGGACTAGCGGGAGCGTCGAGCAGTACTTC. This codes for CASSLRTSGSVEQYF.

The chain employs TRBV9 and TRBJ1-2, with 10 bases matching TRBD1. J gave up 7 bases and V 3 bases, and 6 bases lay outside the gene matches. Germline values: CDR1 SGDLS, CDR2 YYNGEE. The CDR3 is 14 amino acids. The CDR3 sequence: CASSAAGTGVGYTF. For the CDR3, the DNA is TGTGCCAGCAGCGCGGCCGGGACAGGGGTTGGCTACACCTTC.

This clone was recorded only once. V is TRBV4-1 and J is TRBJ1-4; no clear D. Germline CDR1 is MGHRA and CDR2 is YSYEKL. V was shortened by 2 bases and J by 9 bases, with 13 bases between the two germline ends. The CDR3 loop spans 14 amino acids. DNA of the CDR3: TGCGCCAGCAGCCAACGAACTGAGCATCAAAAACTGTTTTTT. Translating gives CASSQRTEHQKLFF.

The rearrangement links TRBV18 to TRBJ2-7, with 9 nucleotides matching TRBD1. Germline CDR1 and CDR2: KGHSH and LQKENI. The CDR3 has 14 residues. The V segment lost 3 bases and the J segment 1 base; nucleotides outside the gene matches: 1. CDR3 nucleotides: TGTGCCAGCTCACCCGACAGGGGGTCCTACGAGCAGTACTTC. It encodes CASSPDRGSYEQYF. The full variable domain, its missing parts supplied by reference TRBV18 and TRBJ2-7, is NAGVMQNPRHLVRRRGQEARLRCSPMKGHSHVYWYRQLPEEGLKFMVYLQKENIIDESGMPKERFSAEFPKEGPSILRIQQVVRGDSAAYFCASSPDRGSYEQYFGPGTRLTVT.

The chain employs TRBV11-1 and TRBJ1-6; D possibly corresponds to TRBD1 (6 bases). CDR3 length: 16 residues. V was shortened by 2 bases and J by 10 bases, with 18 bases between the two germline ends. Germline V gives CDR1 SGHAT, CDR2 FQDESV (reference sequence). CDR3 loop: CASSLRGADRQSPLHF. The CDR3 nucleotides are TGTGCCAGCAGCTTACGGGGGGCGGATCGACAGTCACCCCTCCACTTT.

This rearrangement joins TRBV6-5 to TRBJ2-3, with D perhaps matching TRBD2 (5 bases). Deletions cut 6 bases from V and 0 bases from J, with 13 bases between. The CDR3 totals 15 residues. The germline CDR1 and CDR2 sequences are MNHEY and SVGAGI. The CDR3 sequence: CASRRAPGSTDTQYF. As DNA, the CDR3 is TGTGCCAGCAGGCGGGCCCCTGGTAGCACAGATACGCAGTATTTT.